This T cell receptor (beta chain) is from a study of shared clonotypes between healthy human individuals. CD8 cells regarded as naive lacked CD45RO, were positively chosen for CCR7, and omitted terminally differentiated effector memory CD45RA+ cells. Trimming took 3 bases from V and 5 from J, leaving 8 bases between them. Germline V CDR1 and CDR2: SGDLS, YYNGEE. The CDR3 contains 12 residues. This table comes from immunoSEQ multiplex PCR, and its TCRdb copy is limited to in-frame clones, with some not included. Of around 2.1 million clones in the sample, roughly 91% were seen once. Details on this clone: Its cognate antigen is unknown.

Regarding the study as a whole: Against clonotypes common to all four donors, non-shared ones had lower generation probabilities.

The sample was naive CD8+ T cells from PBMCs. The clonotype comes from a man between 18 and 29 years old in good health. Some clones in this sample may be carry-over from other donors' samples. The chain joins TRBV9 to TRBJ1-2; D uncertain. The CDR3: CASSAGGYGYTF. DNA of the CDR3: TGTGCCAGCAGCGCCGGCGGGTATGGCTACACCTTC. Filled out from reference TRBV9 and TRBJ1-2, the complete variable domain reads DSGVTQTPKHLITATGQRVTLRCSPRSGDLSVYWYQQSLDQGLQFLIQYYNGEERAKGNILERFSAQQFPDLHSELNLSSLELGDSALYFCASSAGGYGYTFGSGTRLTVV.